What follows describes a single T cell receptor beta chain. Its antigen target is currently unknown. No qualities accompany the bases; no much larger clone lies one base away. Peripheral blood CD8+ and CD4+ T cells from healthy donors, Susac syndrome patients and multiple sclerosis patients were profiled using high-throughput TCR beta sequencing. The Susac syndrome patients fulfilled recently defined diagnostic criteria for either definite or probable disease. Bulk CD8+ and CD4+ T cells were purified magnetically by negative isolation, whereas CD8+ TEMRA cells were enriched by FACS. Blood was collected in EDTA tubes and processed within 24 hours, with PBMCs isolated through density gradient centrifugation. PBMCs intended for TCR sequencing were frozen in liquid nitrogen and were later thawed in a 37 degrees C water bath. The sorted or isolated CD4+, CD8+ and CD8+ TEMRA cells reached a purity of at least 90%.

The data were obtained in a study of CD8 T cells in Susac syndrome (dated by TCRdb to the late 2010s). The study in broad terms: Of the Susac syndrome patients who were sequenced, roughly six had clinically active disease and about eight were in clinical remission. Susac syndrome patients were therapy-naive, on corticosteroids (some also receiving IVIg), or on IVIg alone at blood withdrawal. The study used repertoire sequencing to test whether antigen drove CD8+ T cell activation and differentiation in Susac syndrome.

RNA was extracted with the RNeasy kit and roughly 0.45 to 1 ug was reverse transcribed using random hexamers. The immunoSEQ multiplex PCR assay, which covers 54 Vbeta and 13 Jbeta segments, was used to amplify TCR beta CDR3 regions. Bias from PCR amplification was corrected by using a synthetic template baseline for primer optimization and for computational correction. In the original analysis: Reads were annotated to V, D and J genes according to IMGT and were analyzed with immunoSEQ Analyzer, with only productive sequences retained. To calculate clonality, Shannon entropy was normalized by log2 of the number of productive unique sequences and then subtracted from one. Public and private clones were assessed among the 100 most prevalent clones of each patient and control. Susac-specific clones were defined as absent from healthy and MS cohorts, 1052 published viral clones and other ImmuneACCESS disease sequences. TCRdb itself trimmed the public reads at Q25 with fastp, ran MiXCR and retained productive beta chains. Identical CDR3 protein sequences are pooled into one entry, listed with their most common genes and DNA. TCRdb's processing, not the authors', yielded these V and J calls. Here the sample has 200,000 to 300,000 distinct CDR3 sequences; 90% to 97% occur a single time. The ten largest make up 0.08% to 0.11% of the sample.

As encoded in the germline V gene, CDR1 is MDHEN while CDR2 is SYDVKM. V drops 2 bases and J drops 5 bases, leaving 6 bases in between. The CDR3 measures 12 amino acids from cysteine to phenylalanine. Only CDR3 DNA remains: 36 bases, in frame from the first base. Overall results and qualifications from the work: In patients with Susac syndrome, the CD4+ T cell repertoire showed no detectable clonal expansion. The number of individuals in the TCR sequencing and HLA analysis was recognized as being relatively small.

The specimen was CD4+ T cells from PBMCs. The chain is encoded by TRBV28 joined to TRBJ2-5; the D gene identity is not certain. The receptor comes from a human donor with Susac syndrome. CDR3 sequence: CASSLVVETQYF. The nucleotide sequence reads as follows: TGTGCCAGCAGTTTAGTAGTTGAGACCCAGTACTTC. Beyond the CDR3, the reference TRBV28 and TRBJ2-5 genes provide the residues; the full variable domain reads: DVKVTQSSRYLVKRTGEKVFLECVQDMDHENMFWYRQDPGLGLRLIYFSYDVKMKEKGDIPEGYSVSREKKERFSLILESASTNQTSMYLCASSLVVETQYFGPGTRLLVL.